This TCR beta chain was found in a study of CD8+CD57+ T cells in acquired aplastic anemia. About the study: DNA recovered from sorted CD4+ and CD8+ cells had a mean of approximately 3.2 ug. The study, taken as a whole, reports: Patients and healthy controls showed no significant CD8+ Simpson's diversity difference.

Genomic DNA provided the template from which TCR beta VDJ and CDR3 profiles were obtained. One entry per CDR3 protein results from TCRdb running MiXCR on the reads. The sample carries just over 400,000 distinct CDR3 sequences, about 70% recorded once. V gave up 6 bases and J gave up 8 bases, with 17 bases separating them. Per germline, CDR1 ENHRY and CDR2 SYGVKD. This CDR3 has 14 amino acids. A note on this clonotype: The target antigen is unknown.

The J gene is TRBJ1-3, the V gene TRBV10-3; tentative D call: TRBD1 (6 bases). What was sequenced was sorted CD4+, CD8+, or CD8+CD57+ T cells (not recorded which) from PBMCs. This TCR derives from a human donor in good health, serving as a control. In DNA, the CDR3 is TGTGCCATCAGGGACAGCAACTCTCGAGACACCATATATTTT. It specifies CAIRDSNSRDTIYF.